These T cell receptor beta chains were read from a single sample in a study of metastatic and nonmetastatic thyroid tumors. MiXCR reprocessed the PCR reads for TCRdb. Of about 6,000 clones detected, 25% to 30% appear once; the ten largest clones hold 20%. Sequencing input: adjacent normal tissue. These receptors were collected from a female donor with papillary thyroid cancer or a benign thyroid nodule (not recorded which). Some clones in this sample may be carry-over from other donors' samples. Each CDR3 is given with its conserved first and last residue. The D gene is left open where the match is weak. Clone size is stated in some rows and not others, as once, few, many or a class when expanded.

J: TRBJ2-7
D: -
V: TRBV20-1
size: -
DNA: TGCAGTGCTGGTGCCGGGGGAACGGGGGAGCAGTACTTC
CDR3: CSAGAGGTGEQYF

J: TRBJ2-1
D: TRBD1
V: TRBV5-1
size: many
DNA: TGCGCCAGCAGCTCGGCAGGACAGGGGGGGAGGCAGTTCTTC
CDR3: CASSSAGQGGRQFF

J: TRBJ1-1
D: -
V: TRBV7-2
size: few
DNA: TGTGCCAGCAGCTTAGGATCGGGTTTACAGGGTGAAGCTTTCTTT
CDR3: CASSLGSGLQGEAFF

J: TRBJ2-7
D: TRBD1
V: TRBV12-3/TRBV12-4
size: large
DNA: TGTGCCAGCAGGGAGGGACAGGCCTACGAGCAGTACTTC
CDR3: CASREGQAYEQYF

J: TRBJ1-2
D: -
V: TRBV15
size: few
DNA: TGTGCCACCGAGGACCCCAGAACCACCCATGGCTACACCTTC
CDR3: CATEDPRTTHGYTF

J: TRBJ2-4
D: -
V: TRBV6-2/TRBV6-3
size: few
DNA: TGTGCCAGCAGCTCCCAAAGCATTCAGTACTTC
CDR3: CASSSQSIQYF

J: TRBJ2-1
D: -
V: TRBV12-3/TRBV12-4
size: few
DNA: TGTGCCAGCAGTTTAAGGAGATACAATGAGCAGTTCTTC
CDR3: CASSLRRYNEQFF

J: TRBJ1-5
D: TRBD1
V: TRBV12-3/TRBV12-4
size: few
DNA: TGTGCCAGCAGCCTTGGACAGGGCGGTTTGCCCCAGCATTTT
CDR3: CASSLGQGGLPQHF

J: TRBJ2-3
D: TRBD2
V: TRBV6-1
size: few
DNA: TGTGCCAGCGCGGTGACGGGGGGTTATACGCAGTATTTT
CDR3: CASAVTGGYTQYF

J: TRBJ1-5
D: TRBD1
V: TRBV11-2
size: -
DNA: TGTGCCAGCAGCTTAGGGACAGGGGAAGGGGATCAGCCCCAGCATTTT
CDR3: CASSLGTGEGDQPQHF

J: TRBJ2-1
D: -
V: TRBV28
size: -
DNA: TGTGCCAGCAGTTACTCGCTAGCGCTGAGCTCCTACAATGAGCAGTTCTTC
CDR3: CASSYSLALSSYNEQFF

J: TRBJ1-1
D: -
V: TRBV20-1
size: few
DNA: TGCAGTGCTAGAGATCCAGGAAGGAGTGACACTGAAGCTTTCTTT
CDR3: CSARDPGRSDTEAFF

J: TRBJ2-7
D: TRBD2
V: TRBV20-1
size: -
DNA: TGCAGTGCTAGAGATCTACTAGCGGGGGGGCGCGGCGAGCAGTACTTC
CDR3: CSARDLLAGGRGEQYF

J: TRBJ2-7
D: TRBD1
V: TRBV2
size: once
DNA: TGTGCCAGCATTCCTGGGTCGCGGGACAGGGGAATCTACGAGCAGTACTTC
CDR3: CASIPGSRDRGIYEQYF

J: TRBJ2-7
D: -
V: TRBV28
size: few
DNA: TGTGCCAGCAGTTTAGGAGTGGGTAGGGGACACGAGCAGTACTTC
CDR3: CASSLGVGRGHEQYF

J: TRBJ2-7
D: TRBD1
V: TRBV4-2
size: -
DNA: TGTGCCAGCAGCTATTCCGGGACAGGGGAATCCTACGAGCAGTACTTC
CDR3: CASSYSGTGESYEQYF

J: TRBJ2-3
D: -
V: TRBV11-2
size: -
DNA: TGTGCCAGCAGGCCCCCCGGCAGAGATACGCAGTATTTT
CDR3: CASRPPGRDTQYF

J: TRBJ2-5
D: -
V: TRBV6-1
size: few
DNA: TGTGCCAGCAGGAACCCGCAAGAGACCCAGTACTTC
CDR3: CASRNPQETQYF

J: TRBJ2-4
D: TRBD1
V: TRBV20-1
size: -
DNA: TGCAGTGCTAGATCTCCCCCGGGACAGGCGTCCACAAATACGCACTATTTT
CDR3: CSARSPPGQASTNTHYF

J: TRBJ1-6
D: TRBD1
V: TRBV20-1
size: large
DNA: TGCAGTGCTAGAGGACAGGGAAGGTCACCCCTCCACTTT
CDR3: CSARGQGRSPLHF

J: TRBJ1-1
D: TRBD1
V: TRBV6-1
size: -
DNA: TGTGCCAGCAGCAAGAGACAGGGGGGTAACACTGAAGCTTTCTTT
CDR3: CASSKRQGGNTEAFF

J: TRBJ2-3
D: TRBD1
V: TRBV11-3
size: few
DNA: TGTGCCAGCAGCCTCGGGACAGTTTCCGATACGCAGTATTTT
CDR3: CASSLGTVSDTQYF

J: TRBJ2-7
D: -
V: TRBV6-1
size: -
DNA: TGTGCCAGCAGGGGCCCGGTGTACTACTACGAGCAGTACTTC
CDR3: CASRGPVYYYEQYF

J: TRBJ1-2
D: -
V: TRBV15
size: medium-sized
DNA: TGTGCCACCAGCAGAGTCGGGGGATCGGAAGGAGGCTACACCTTC
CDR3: CATSRVGGSEGGYTF

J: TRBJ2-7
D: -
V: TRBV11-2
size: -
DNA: TGTGCCAGCAGCCGAGACAGGGCGGGGGAGCAGTACTTC
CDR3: CASSRDRAGEQYF

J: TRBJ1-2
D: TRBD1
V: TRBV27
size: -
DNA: TGTGCCAGCATCCAATCGACAGGGTGCCGTAGCCTCTATGGCTACACCTTC
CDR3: CASIQSTGCRSLYGYTF

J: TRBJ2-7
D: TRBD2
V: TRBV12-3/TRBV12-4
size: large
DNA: TGTGCCAGCAGCCGCGGCGGTAGCGGGACCTGGGAGCAGTACTTC
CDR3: CASSRGGSGTWEQYF

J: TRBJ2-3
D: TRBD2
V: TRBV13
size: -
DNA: TGTGCCAGCAGCCCGAGCGGGACTAGCACAGATACACATTATTTT
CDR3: CASSPSGTSTDTHYF

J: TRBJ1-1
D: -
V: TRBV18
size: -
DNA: TGTGCCAGCTCACCACTACCAGGGTCGGACACTGAAGCTTTCTTT
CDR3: CASSPLPGSDTEAFF

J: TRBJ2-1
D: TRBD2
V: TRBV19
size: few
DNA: TGTGCCAGTAGCGGACTAGCGGGAGGGCAGGATGAGCAGTTCTTC
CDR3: CASSGLAGGQDEQFF

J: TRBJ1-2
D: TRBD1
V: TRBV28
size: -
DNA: TGTGACAGCACTTCAGGGGGCGATGGCTACACCTTC
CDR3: CDSTSGGDGYTF

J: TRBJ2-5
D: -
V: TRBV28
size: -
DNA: TGTGCCAGCCGTGGGCGAGGCCTCCAAGAGACCCAGTACTTC
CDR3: CASRGRGLQETQYF

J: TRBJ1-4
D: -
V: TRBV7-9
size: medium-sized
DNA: TGTGCCAGCAGCCTAGAAGGGCCTTATCTTGAAAAACTGTTTTTT
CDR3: CASSLEGPYLEKLFF

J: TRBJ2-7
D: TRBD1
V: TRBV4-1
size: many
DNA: TGCGCCAGCAGCCGATACCACGAACAGGGGGAATTCTACGAGCAGTACTTC
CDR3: CASSRYHEQGEFYEQYF

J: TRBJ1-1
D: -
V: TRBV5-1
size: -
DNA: TGCGCCAGCAGCTTCGGGCTGTCGACACGAGTTGGCACTGAAGCTTTCTTT
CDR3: CASSFGLSTRVGTEAFF

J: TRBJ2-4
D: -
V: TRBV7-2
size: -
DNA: TGTGCCGGCAGCTTAGGAAGGGGAAACATTCAGTACTTC
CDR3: CAGSLGRGNIQYF

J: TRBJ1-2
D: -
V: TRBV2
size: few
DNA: TGTGCCAGCAGTGATTTGGGGGGATCCTATGGCTACACCTTC
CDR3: CASSDLGGSYGYTF